Reported below is one TCR beta chain. The data derive from a study of control samples from healthy donors and cancer patients. Sequencing was performed with immunoSEQ multiplex PCR; in TCRdb, only in-frame clones are kept and a portion is missing. The top ten hold 2% to 2.5% of the sample, which has 150,000 to 180,000 clones, approximately 93% seen once. Material for sequencing was blood. The clonotype was recovered from a man aged 45-60 years in good health.

The CDR3 is CASSLFPGQGGNEQFF. The CDR3 DNA sequence: TGTGCCAGCTCACTATTCCCGGGACAGGGGGGAAATGAGCAGTTCTTC. The chain carries TRBV18 and TRBJ2-1; 11 nucleotides align to TRBD1. This CDR3 contains 16 residues. Germline V CDR1 and CDR2: KGHSH, LQKENI. With 4 bases clipped from V and 7 bases from J, the junction kept 9 bases outside the gene matches.